These T cell receptor beta chains were read from a single sample in a study of OX40 agonist ivuxolimab in advanced cancers. Generated by immunoSEQ multiplex PCR, the TCRdb table keeps only in-frame clones and is missing some. The repertoire consists of over 65,000 clones, with about 93% occurring once and the leading ten covering approximately 0.32%. The material was CD4+ or CD8+ T cells sorted from blood, obtained in a trial of the OX40 agonist ivuxolimab. These receptors were obtained from an adult with an advanced solid tumor such as melanoma, head and neck, liver or kidney cancer. The CDR3 runs from the conserved cysteine through the conserved F or W. The D gene is left open where the match is weak. Size tells how often a clone was seen (once, few, many) or the class of an expanded clone, and some rows leave it out.

D	V	J	size	CDR3	DNA
NA	TRBV7-9	TRBJ2-3	NA	CASIVSKGTDTQYF	TGTGCCAGCATCGTGTCGAAGGGCACAGATACGCAGTATTTT
TRBD1	TRBV5-5	TRBJ1-2	NA	CASSGTGGGGYGYTF	TGTGCCAGCAGCGGGACAGGGGGCGGAGGATATGGCTACACCTTC
NA	TRBV5-4	TRBJ2-7	NA	CASSFTGKWNEQYF	TGTGCCAGCAGCTTTACCGGGAAGTGGAACGAGCAGTACTTC
TRBD2	TRBV2	TRBJ2-3	NA	CASSDPSGGTNTQYF	TGTGCCAGCAGTGACCCTAGCGGGGGGACGAATACGCAGTATTTT
TRBD2	TRBV5-1	TRBJ2-7	NA	CASSLELAGGTEQYF	TGCGCCAGCAGCTTGGAACTAGCGGGAGGGACCGAGCAGTACTTC
TRBD2	TRBV14	TRBJ2-7	NA	CASSQEISGRSYEQYF	TGTGCCAGCAGCCAAGAAATTAGCGGGAGAAGCTACGAGCAGTACTTC
NA	TRBV10-3	TRBJ1-1	once	CAISGQETEAFF	TGTGCCATCAGTGGACAGGAAACTGAAGCTTTCTTT
NA	TRBV5-1	TRBJ2-7	few	CASSPDPGHSYEQYF	TGCGCCAGCAGCCCTGACCCGGGACACTCCTACGAGCAGTACTTC
TRBD2	TRBV7-8	TRBJ2-7	NA	CASSLGLAGTYEQYF	TGTGCCAGCAGCTTAGGACTAGCGGGGACCTACGAGCAGTACTTC
NA	TRBV19	TRBJ1-3	NA	CASMVGGPGNTIYF	TGTGCCAGTATGGTCGGGGGGCCTGGAAACACCATATATTTT
NA	TRBV28	TRBJ2-3	NA	CASSLVGTTDTQYF	TGTGCCAGCAGTTTAGTTGGGACCACAGATACGCAGTATTTT
TRBD2	TRBV7-3	TRBJ2-1	NA	CASSLGMGLAAYNEQFF	TGTGCCAGCAGCTTAGGCATGGGACTAGCGGCTTACAATGAGCAGTTCTTC
NA	TRBV7-9	TRBJ2-5	NA	CASSPDSLQETQYF	TGTGCCAGCAGTCCTGACAGCCTCCAAGAGACCCAGTACTTC
TRBD2	TRBV7-2	TRBJ2-1	NA	CASLAGAYNEQFF	TGTGCCAGCCTAGCGGGAGCTTACAATGAGCAGTTCTTC
TRBD1	TRBV5-4	TRBJ1-6	NA	CASSLAAGGAYNSPLHF	TGTGCCAGCAGCTTGGCCGCAGGGGGCGCCTATAATTCACCCCTCCACTTT
NA	TRBV4-1	TRBJ1-2	once	CASSQVLGVLYGYTF	TGCGCCAGCAGCCAAGTTTTGGGGGTACTCTATGGCTACACCTTC
NA	TRBV28	TRBJ1-2	NA	CASSLSLYGYTF	TGTGCCAGCAGTTTATCGCTTTATGGCTACACCTTC
NA	TRBV28	TRBJ1-4	NA	CASYGPNEKLFF	TGTGCCAGTTATGGACCTAATGAAAAACTGTTTTTT
NA	TRBV5-1	TRBJ2-3	NA	CASSLGASPSTDTQYF	TGCGCCAGCAGCTTGGGGGCCTCTCCTAGCACAGATACGCAGTATTTT
TRBD1	TRBV18	TRBJ2-3	NA	CASSPTGGATDTQYF	TGTGCCAGCTCACCTACAGGGGGCGCGACAGATACGCAGTATTTT
TRBD1	TRBV7-9	TRBJ2-7	NA	CASSATGARSYEQYF	TGTGCCAGCAGCGCGACAGGGGCCCGCTCCTACGAGCAGTACTTC
TRBD2	TRBV18	TRBJ2-2	NA	CASSPGLAGAVGGELFF	TGTGCCAGCTCACCGGGACTAGCGGGAGCCGTCGGCGGGGAGCTGTTTTTT
TRBD1	TRBV18	TRBJ1-6	NA	CASSPLAGGLNSPLHF	TGTGCCAGCTCACCACTCGCAGGGGGTCTTAATTCACCCCTCCACTTT
TRBD2	TRBV28	TRBJ2-7	NA	CASSSGGAPSYEQYF	TGTGCCAGCAGCTCCGGGGGGGCCCCTTCCTACGAGCAGTACTTC
NA	TRBV19	TRBJ1-3	NA	CASSRQLSGNTIYF	TGTGCCAGTAGTCGACAGCTCTCTGGAAACACCATATATTTT
NA	TRBV28	TRBJ1-1	NA	CASSLFFKGIEAFF	TGTGCCAGCAGTTTATTTTTCAAGGGAATCGAAGCTTTCTTT
TRBD1	TRBV6-6	TRBJ2-7	NA	CASSYSRTGWEQYF	TGTGCCAGCAGTTACTCGAGGACAGGGTGGGAGCAGTACTTC
TRBD2	TRBV7-2	TRBJ2-1	NA	CASATGGSSYNEQFF	TGTGCCAGCGCCACGGGAGGGAGCTCCTACAATGAGCAGTTCTTC
NA	TRBV11-2	TRBJ2-4	NA	CASSRGGSQNIQYF	TGTGCCAGCAGCAGGGGGGGGAGTCAAAACATTCAGTACTTC
TRBD1	TRBV6-5	TRBJ1-1	NA	CASRGQGSTEAFF	TGTGCCAGCAGGGGACAGGGTAGCACTGAAGCTTTCTTT
NA	TRBV19	TRBJ1-1	NA	CAVGRSSEAFF	TGTGCCGTCGGGAGGAGTTCTGAAGCTTTCTTT
NA	TRBV6-5	TRBJ2-7	NA	CASSWRLLGEQYF	TGTGCCAGCAGTTGGAGACTTCTCGGGGAGCAGTACTTC
NA	TRBV5-1	TRBJ1-5	NA	CASSPGIYSNQPQHF	TGCGCCAGCAGTCCGGGAATCTATAGCAATCAGCCCCAGCATTTT
NA	TRBV6-5	TRBJ1-5	NA	CASSLPGEPQHF	TGTGCCAGCAGCCTCCCCGGGGAGCCCCAGCATTTT
NA	TRBV27	TRBJ2-2	NA	CASTFNTGELFF	TGTGCCAGCACCTTTAACACCGGGGAGCTGTTTTTT
NA	TRBV13	TRBJ2-1	NA	CASSVLGVLSYNEQFF	TGTGCCAGCAGCGTACTAGGGGTCCTCTCCTACAATGAGCAGTTCTTC
TRBD2	TRBV27	TRBJ2-1	NA	CASSLRSSGSYNEQFF	TGTGCCAGCAGTTTAAGGTCTAGCGGGAGCTACAATGAGCAGTTCTTC
NA	TRBV7-2	TRBJ2-3	once	CASSLVHTDTQYF	TGTGCCAGCAGCTTAGTGCACACAGATACGCAGTATTTT
NA	TRBV6-5	TRBJ1-4	NA	CASSRDINEKLFF	TGTGCCAGCAGTCGGGACATTAATGAAAAACTGTTTTTT
TRBD1	TRBV5-4	TRBJ2-1	NA	CASKESQGAVEQFF	TGTGCCAGCAAGGAGTCACAGGGGGCGGTTGAGCAGTTCTTC
TRBD2	TRBV10-3	TRBJ2-1	few	CAISPSGGSYNEQFF	TGTGCCATCAGTCCTAGCGGGGGATCCTACAATGAGCAGTTCTTC
TRBD1	TRBV29-1	TRBJ2-7	NA	CSVGTGDEQYF	TGCAGCGTGGGGACAGGGGACGAGCAGTACTTC
NA	TRBV12-5	TRBJ2-1	once	CASGLVRRRDEQFF	TGTGCTAGTGGTTTGGTACGGCGACGGGATGAGCAGTTCTTC
TRBD2	TRBV7-2	TRBJ2-3	once	CASSLGTSVGDTQYF	TGTGCCAGCAGCTTAGGGACTAGCGTTGGAGATACGCAGTATTTT
TRBD1	TRBV9	TRBJ2-2	NA	CASSVATGGFVGELFF	TGTGCCAGCAGCGTAGCAACAGGGGGCTTCGTCGGGGAGCTGTTTTTT
TRBD2	TRBV7-2	TRBJ2-5	NA	CASRPPGLGGETQYF	TGTGCCAGCAGACCTCCGGGACTAGGAGGAGAGACCCAGTACTTC
NA	TRBV7-8	TRBJ1-4	NA	CASSLTGTNEKLFF	TGTGCCAGCAGCTTAACGGGGACTAATGAAAAACTGTTTTTT
NA	TRBV28	TRBJ1-2	NA	CASSSGGGNYGYTF	TGTGCCAGCAGTTCGGGAGGGGGTAACTATGGCTACACCTTC
TRBD2	TRBV7-3	TRBJ2-1	NA	CASSPLSGGEYEQFF	TGTGCCAGCAGCCCCTTGAGCGGGGGGGAGTATGAGCAGTTCTTC
TRBD2	TRBV7-9	TRBJ2-1	NA	CASSLGLAGVYNEQFF	TGTGCCAGCAGCTTAGGACTAGCGGGAGTCTACAATGAGCAGTTCTTC
TRBD1	TRBV7-2	TRBJ1-1	NA	CASSVGRGQGVAFF	TGTGCCAGCAGTGTGGGCAGGGGGCAAGGTGTAGCTTTCTTT
NA	TRBV11-2	TRBJ1-1	NA	CASSLESYTEAFF	TGTGCCAGCAGCTTAGAGTCATACACTGAAGCTTTCTTT
NA	TRBV19	TRBJ1-5	NA	CASSPSRDFHQPQHF	TGTGCCAGTAGTCCCAGTCGGGACTTCCATCAGCCCCAGCATTTT
NA	TRBV6-5	TRBJ2-1	NA	CASSYRSPRSYNEQFF	TGTGCCAGCAGTTATAGGAGTCCTCGCTCCTACAATGAGCAGTTCTTC